The 8 T cell receptor beta chains below were found in one sample sequenced in a study of T cells expressing NK-cell markers. For each CDR3 protein, TCRdb gives one entry from its re-call of the 5' RACE reads, without DNA. This sample carries over 100,000 distinct CDR3 sequences, with under 20% going to the ten biggest clones. Sequencing was performed on blood T cells: a sorted CD56 or NKG2C T cell subset, CD4+ or CD8+ T cells, or bulk PBMC T cells (not recorded which). These receptors were obtained from a woman between 18 and 69 years old in good health.

The chain recombines TRBV5-4 with TRBJ2-3; lacking DNA, the TRBD2 call made by TCRdb goes unchecked. The CDR3 is 15 amino acids. CDR1 and CDR2 (germline): SGHNT, YYREEE (reference sequence). The CDR3: CASSSPVGPTDTQYF. The full variable domain, its missing parts supplied by reference TRBV5-4 and TRBJ2-3, is ETGVTQSPTHLIKTRGQQVTLRCSSQSGHNTVSWYQQALGQGPQFIFQYYREEENGRGNFPPRFSGLQFPNYSSELNVNALELDDSALYLCASSSPVGPTDTQYFGPGTRLTVL.

This rearrangement joins TRBV4-3 to TRBJ2-6. Germline V gives CDR1 LGHNA, CDR2 YSLEER. The CDR3 extends over 16 amino acids. CDR3 loop: CASSQEGNSGANVLTF.

The chain has TRBV5-1 and TRBJ2-2; the TRBD2 assignment by TCRdb is unverifiable without DNA. Germline CDR1 is SGHRS and CDR2 is YFSETQ. The CDR3 runs to 13 residues. The CDR3: CASSSGGTGELFF.

This sequence joins TRBV7-9 and TRBJ2-7; TCRdb indicates TRBD1, and absent DNA this call remains unverified. Germline V gives CDR1 SEHNR, CDR2 FQNEAQ (reference sequence). This CDR3 is built from 14 residues. The CDR3: CASSSGQGTYEQYF.

The chain recombines TRBV29-1 with TRBJ2-1; TCRdb designates TRBD1, a call that cannot be tested without DNA. CDR3 length: 16 residues. Germline loops: CDR1 SQVTM, CDR2 ANQGSEA. CDR3 residues: CSVEGSAGAHYNEQFF.

The chain is built from TRBV5-4 and TRBJ2-7. There are 13 residues in the CDR3. Germline CDR1 and CDR2: SGHNT and YYREEE (reference sequence). CDR3: CASSSDSTYEQYF.

The chain has TRBV7-8 and TRBJ1-4. In germline, CDR1 is SGHVS, CDR2 FQNEAQ. The CDR3 contains 14 residues. The CDR3: CASSLVEGGGKLFF.

The chain uses TRBV20-1 and TRBJ2-1; TCRdb's D call of TRBD2 is untestable without DNA. CDR3 length: 18 amino acids. CDR1 and CDR2 (germline): DFQATT, SNEGSKA (reference sequence). This chain's CDR3 is CSARDPMNSGRNYNEQFF.